Each of the 13 T cell receptor beta chains below was sequenced from the same sample in a study of T cells after yellow fever vaccination. TCRdb reprocessed the 5' RACE reads with MiXCR, giving one entry per CDR3 protein. The sample includes under 700,000 distinct CDR3 sequences, less than 20% of them seen just once. Sequencing was performed on PBMCs, taken 4 to 6 days after the first yellow fever vaccination. These receptor sequences come from a man aged 18 to 29 who received the YFV17D yellow fever vaccine.

This clonotype was recorded a few times. The chain couples TRBV6-1 to TRBJ1-5; D uncertain. Trimming shortened V by 5 bases and J by 3 bases, and 11 bases separated the two germline ends. Looked up from germline, CDR1 is MNHNS and CDR2 is SASEGT. This CDR3 comprises 14 residues. The CDR3 region is CASSPGLLNQPQHF. CDR3 coding DNA: TGTGCCAGCAGTCCAGGACTGCTCAATCAGCCCCAGCATTTT.

This chain uses TRBV7-2 with TRBJ2-1; TRBD2 matches 11 bases. Germline CDR1 SGHTA, CDR2 FQGNSA. The trim removed 5 bases at V and 6 bases at J, leaving 9 bases unmatched. This CDR3 spans 16 amino acids. The CDR3 sequence is CASSLEPGLAANEQFF. CDR3 DNA sequence: TGTGCCAGCAGCCTCGAACCGGGACTAGCGGCCAATGAGCAGTTCTTC.

This clonotype has ten or more counts. The chain carries TRBV12-3 or TRBV12-4 and TRBJ2-1; TRBD1 matches at 7 bases. This CDR3 has 12 residues. V lost 5 bases, J lost 9 bases, and 4 bases stayed unmatched. The CDR3: CASSLTGREQFF. CDR3 DNA: TGTGCCAGCAGTCTGACAGGGCGTGAGCAGTTCTTC.

The rearrangement uses TRBV5-1 and TRBJ2-5; maybe TRBD2 (5 bases). V lost 0 bases to trimming and J lost 5 bases, with 14 bases between them. This CDR3 is built from 15 residues. Germline CDR1 is SGHRS and CDR2 is YFSETQ. The CDR3 DNA reads TGCGCCAGCAGCTTGGGAGACTACACCCAGGAGACCCAGTACTTC. It translates to CASSLGDYTQETQYF.

In its sample, this clonotype was seen a few times. The chain recombines TRBV10-3 with TRBJ2-3; D gene unclear. CDR3 size: 15 residues. Between the trimmed V and J ends, which lost 7 bases and 2 bases, there was a span of 16 bases. Germline V gene lookup returns CDR1 ENHRY and CDR2 SYGVKD. The DNA of the CDR3 is TGTGCCATCACCCCGGGCTTATCCCCCACAGATACGCAGTATTTT. Translating it yields CAITPGLSPTDTQYF.

There are a few counts of this clonotype. The V and J genes are TRBV7-3 and TRBJ1-3, with 9 bases fitting TRBD1. Trimming took 5 bases from V and 4 from J; bases not matched to a gene: 21. Per the germline V gene, CDR1 is SGHTA and CDR2 is FQGTGA. CDR3 length: 20 amino acids. In DNA form, the CDR3 reads TGTGCCAGCAGCCGATTCAAGCCTCCCTTACAGGGGGCGCGAGGAAACACCATATATTTT. Translating gives CASSRFKPPLQGARGNTIYF. The variable domain in full, completed from reference TRBV7-3 and TRBJ1-3, reads GAGVSQTPSNKVTEKGKYVELRCDPISGHTALYWYRQSLGQGPEFLIYFQGTGAADDSGLPNDRFFAVRPEGSVSTLKIQRTERGDSAVYLCASSRFKPPLQGARGNTIYFGEGSWLTVV.

In DNA, the CDR3 is TGTGCCAGCAGCCAGTTTTACGGGAGGAGCTCCTACAATGAGCAGTTCTTC. Amino acid sequence: CASSQFYGRSSYNEQFF. The V gene is TRBV3-1, the J gene TRBJ2-1; 7 bases fit TRBD2. Trimming took 3 bases from V and 0 from J; bases not matched to a gene: 8. CDR3 length: 17 residues. The germline gives CDR1 LGHDT, CDR2 YNNKEL (reference sequence).

This clonotype was detected a few times. The J gene is TRBJ1-1, the V gene TRBV18; 8 bases align to TRBD1. CDR3 size: 15 residues. V dropped 3 bases and J dropped 1; count of bases not matched to a gene: 4. Germline V lookup: CDR1 KGHSH, CDR2 LQKENI. The CDR3 region has the DNA TGTGCCAGCTCACCGGGACAGGTTTCGAACACTGAAGCTTTCTTT. Protein product: CASSPGQVSNTEAFF.

The chain recombines TRBV5-4 with TRBJ2-3; D gene unclear. Germline V gene sequence: CDR1 SGHNT, CDR2 YYREEE (reference sequence). The V and J ends lost 3 bases and 6 bases respectively, with 11 bases between them. This CDR3 has 13 amino acids. Here the CDR3 reads CASSSSSPDTQYF. The CDR3 bases are TGTGCCAGCAGCTCGTCGTCGCCCGATACGCAGTATTTT. The full variable domain, completed using reference TRBV5-4 and TRBJ2-3, is ETGVTQSPTHLIKTRGQQVTLRCSSQSGHNTVSWYQQALGQGPQFIFQYYREEENGRGNFPPRFSGLQFPNYSSELNVNALELDDSALYLCASSSSSPDTQYFGPGTRLTVL.

The V call is TRBV11-2, the J call TRBJ2-3, with 10 bases matching TRBD2. V lost 4 bases to trimming and J lost 1 base; unmatched junction nucleotides: 11. This CDR3 is built from 18 residues. Germline values: CDR1 SGHAT, CDR2 FQNNGV. The CDR3 sequence is CASSSRPLAGVGTDTQYF. The DNA for the CDR3 is TGTGCCAGCAGCTCTAGACCCCTAGCGGGGGTAGGCACAGATACGCAGTATTTT.

This clonotype has more than one count but fewer than ten. V usage is TRBV6-1 and J usage is TRBJ1-2, with D possibly TRBD1 on 5 matching bases. V lost 8 bases, J lost 7 bases, and 20 bases lay in between. CDR1 and CDR2 from the germline V gene are MNHNS and SASEGT. The CDR3 is made up of 14 amino acids. The DNA of the CDR3 is TGTGCCAGCTCAGATGATACTAGGGGCGTTGGCTACACCTTC. As protein: CASSDDTRGVGYTF.

This sequence joins TRBV12-3 or TRBV12-4 and TRBJ2-1; either TRBD1 or TRBD2 may fit D (5 bases each). The CDR3 extends over 17 amino acids. Trimming took 6 bases from V and 4 from J, leaving 22 bases between them. Here the CDR3 reads CASRAGHEGFPYNEQFF. In DNA form, the CDR3 reads TGTGCCAGCAGGGCAGGTCACGAGGGGTTCCCATACAATGAGCAGTTCTTC.

This clonotype was counted a few times. The V call is TRBV15, the J call TRBJ1-1, with 7 bases aligning to TRBD1. V lost 1 base and J lost 8; bases outside the gene matches: 7. Germline V gives CDR1 LNHNV, CDR2 YYDKDF (reference sequence). This CDR3 has 14 residues. DNA of the CDR3: TGTGCCACCAGCAGAGGAGGACAGGTGCAGGAAGCTTTCTTT. Residues: CATSRGGQVQEAFF.